The 22 T cell receptor beta chains listed next were all sequenced from one sample in a study of identical twins. Using its own MiXCR run on the 5' RACE reads, TCRdb lists one record per CDR3 protein. The table shows approximately 590,000 distinct CDR3 sequences, with roughly 9.5% occurring only once. The same data also contributed to another study, on yellow fever vaccine responses in identical twins.

Sequenced material: PBMCs. These receptors originate from a young woman in good health.

The V and J genes are TRBV5-5 and TRBJ2-3, with TRBD2 identical over 9 bases. The CDR3 extends over 16 amino acids. J lost 8 bases, V lost 4 bases, and 14 bases had no gene match. Germline V CDR1 and CDR2: SGHKS, YYEKEE (reference sequence). Here the CDR3 reads CASSPLASGAQGTQYF. The DNA for the CDR3 is TGTGCCAGCAGCCCCTTGGCTAGCGGGGCTCAGGGTACGCAGTATTTT.

The chain uses TRBV30 and TRBJ1-3, with TRBD1 identical over 7 bases. The CDR3 sequence is 15 residues long. CDR1 is GTSNPN and CDR2 is SVGIG in the germline V gene (reference sequence). The V and J ends lost 3 bases and 1 base, in that order; junction bases with no gene match: 6. CDR3 residues: CAWSAGTASGNTIYF. In nucleotides, the CDR3 is TGTGCCTGGAGCGCCGGGACAGCGTCTGGAAACACCATATATTTT. The complete variable domain, with remaining parts taken from reference TRBV30 and TRBJ1-3, reads SQTIHQWPATLVQPVGSPLSLECTVEGTSNPNLYWYRQAAGRGLQLLFYSVGIGQISSEVPQNLSASRPQDRQFILSSKKLLLSDSGFYLCAWSAGTASGNTIYFGEGSWLTVV.

In its sample, this clonotype was seen many times. This chain joins TRBV6-4 and TRBJ2-3, with D possibly matching TRBD2 (6 bases). CDR3 length: 13 residues. V was trimmed by 8 bases and J by 2 bases, leaving 11 bases between them. Germline CDR1 and CDR2: MRHNA and SNTAGT. The CDR3 sequence is CASRDFNTDTQYF. In nucleotides, the CDR3 is TGTGCCAGCCGGGACTTTAACACAGATACGCAGTATTTT.

This rearrangement joins TRBV5-1 to TRBJ2-7; possibly TRBD1 for D (6 bases). The V gene lost 8 bases and the J gene lost 3 bases, with 24 bases spanning the gap. Per the germline V gene, CDR1 is SGHRS and CDR2 is YFSETQ. This CDR3 is 16 amino acids long. The CDR3 protein is CARPKRNREKVYEQYF. The CDR3 region has the DNA TGCGCCAGACCAAAAAGAAACAGGGAGAAAGTCTACGAGCAGTACTTC.

This clonotype was found many times. V is TRBV7-3 and J is TRBJ2-1; unclear D gene. The CDR3 length is 15 residues. Germline values: CDR1 SGHTA, CDR2 FQGTGA. Trimming shortened V by 1 base and J by 6 bases, and 13 bases separated the two germline ends. This chain's CDR3 is CASSLSLGLANEQFF. The DNA of the CDR3 is TGTGCCAGCAGCTTAAGTCTGGGGTTGGCCAATGAGCAGTTCTTC.

This clonotype was seen many times. The chain combines TRBV5-1 with TRBJ2-2; a possible D gene is TRBD2 (5 bases). V lost 4 bases and J 5 bases, leaving 6 bases between the germline ends. This CDR3 has 12 residues. The germline CDR1 and CDR2 sequences are SGHRS and YFSETQ. The CDR3 DNA follows: TGCGCCAGCAGCGAGGGAACCGGGGAGCTGTTTTTT. Amino acids: CASSEGTGELFF.

The rearrangement uses TRBV5-3 and TRBJ2-2, with TRBD1 matching over 8 bases. TRBV5-3 is an ORF, with its function uncertain. This CDR3 is built from 18 residues. With 5 bases clipped from V and 0 bases from J, the junction kept 12 bases outside the gene matches. CDR3 region: CARRTTRGPNANTGELFF. In DNA form, the CDR3 reads TGTGCCAGAAGAACCACCAGGGGGCCCAACGCGAACACCGGGGAGCTGTTTTTT.

CDR3 region: CASSQGELRVSGNTIYF. In DNA, the CDR3 is TGTGCCAGCAGCCAAGGCGAACTTAGGGTCTCTGGAAACACCATATATTTT. V gene TRBV3-1 combines with J gene TRBJ1-3; unclear D gene. Trimming pared 1 base from V and 0 bases from J, leaving 13 bases between. The CDR3 totals 17 residues. Germline V gene lookup returns CDR1 LGHDT and CDR2 YNNKEL (reference sequence).

About this clonotype: The germline gene is not matched at one end of the junction; a read error may be the cause. The chain has TRBV12-3 or TRBV12-4 and TRBJ2-4; 14 bases are shared with TRBD2. The CDR3 has 11 residues. CDR3 coding DNA: TGTGCCAGCAGTTCGACTAGCGGGAGGGCCTTC. Its translation is CASSSTSGRAF.

The sample holds a few counts of this clonotype. The V call is TRBV5-1, the J call TRBJ1-2; D is ambiguous. Germline lookup yields CDR1 SGHRS and CDR2 YFSETQ. The CDR3 has 11 amino acids. Trimming cost V 6 bases and J 5 bases, with 8 bases left between them. DNA of the CDR3: TGCGCCAGCAAGGACGGATATGGCTACACCTTC. Protein: CASKDGYGYTF.

This clonotype came up many times. The chain joins TRBV15 to TRBJ2-1; 8 bases are shared with TRBD2. Germline-derived CDR1 and CDR2 are LNHNV and YYDKDF (reference sequence). The CDR3 has 17 amino acids. V lost 6 bases and J lost 1; bases outside the gene matches: 11. Here the CDR3 DNA reads TGTGCCACCAGGTCAAGAGCGGGGGAGATTTCCTACAATGAGCAGTTCTTC. This encodes CATRSRAGEISYNEQFF.

The V gene is TRBV6-2 or TRBV6-3, the J gene TRBJ2-3; D is perhaps TRBD2 (5 bases). Deletions cut 8 bases from V and 0 bases from J, with 36 bases between. Germline lookup yields CDR1 MNHEY and CDR2 SVGEGT. This CDR3 region has 22 residues. The CDR3 region is CASLATTGLELPVDLSTDTQYF. The DNA of the CDR3 is TGTGCCAGCCTCGCTACAACGGGGTTGGAGCTCCCAGTGGACCTTAGCACAGATACGCAGTATTTT.

This clonotype was seen a few times. The chain joins TRBV29-1 to TRBJ1-2, with 10 bases aligning to TRBD1. The CDR3 is 14 amino acids. The junction had 4 bases not matched to a gene; V was cut back by 2 bases and J by 4 bases. Germline CDR1 is SQVTM and CDR2 is ANQGSEA. The CDR3 sequence is CSVERDRGLYGYTF. The CDR3 nucleotides read TGCAGCGTTGAAAGGGACAGGGGTCTCTATGGCTACACCTTC.

As concerns this clonotype: Since a much larger clone is just one base distant, this may be a read error. The rearrangement links TRBV7-9 to TRBJ2-3; maybe TRBD1 (5 bases). Trimming cost V 1 base and J 1 base, with 12 bases left between them. This CDR3 has 16 residues. Germline V gives CDR1 SEHNR, CDR2 FQNEAQ (reference sequence). CDR3 DNA: TGTGCCAGCAGCTTAGTTTCCGGACACCGCACAGATACGCAGTATTTT. This encodes CASSLVSGHRTDTQYF.

On this clonotype itself: A much larger clone differs by one base, so this may be a read error. This chain uses TRBV10-3 with TRBJ2-1, with 13 bases identical to TRBD2. CDR1 and CDR2 from the germline V gene are ENHRY and SYGVKD. The CDR3 is 15 residues long. CDR3 amino acids: CTITVLAGGNNEQFF. DNA of the CDR3: TGTACCATCACCGTACTAGCGGGGGGGAACAATGAGCAGTTCTTC.

The gene calls are TRBV30 and TRBJ2-5; 7 positions match TRBD2. V lost 3 bases and J lost 5; bases outside the gene matches: 12. Germline CDR1 and CDR2: GTSNPN and SVGIG (reference sequence). The CDR3 totals 15 residues. The CDR3 is CAWRVYAGVRETQYF. DNA of the CDR3: TGTGCCTGGAGGGTATATGCGGGAGTAAGGGAGACCCAGTACTTC.

This clonotype was found a few times. The V and J genes are TRBV11-1 and TRBJ2-2; tentative D call: TRBD1 (5 bases). V shed 6 bases and J shed 4 bases, with 24 bases lying between them. The germline V gene encodes CDR1 SGHAT and CDR2 FQDESV (reference sequence). The CDR3 spans 18 residues. CDR3 bases: TGTGCCAGCAGGGGATTAGGGGCTTCACCAAGTCCCACCGGGGAGCTGTTTTTT. It is translated as CASRGLGASPSPTGELFF. Full variable domain (missing parts from reference TRBV11-1 and TRBJ2-2): EAEVAQSPRYKITEKSQAVAFWCDPISGHATLYWYRQILGQGPELLVQFQDESVVDDSQLPKDRFSAERLKGVDSTLKIQPAELGDSAMYLCASRGLGASPSPTGELFFGEGSRLTVL.

The chain combines TRBV20-1 with TRBJ2-2; 13 positions agree with TRBD2. From germline, CDR1 is DFQATT and CDR2 SNEGSKA (reference sequence). The length of the CDR3 is 15 residues. V dropped 3 bases and J dropped 6; count of bases not matched to a gene: 4. CDR3 region: CSASRLAGGPGELFF. CDR3 in DNA: TGCAGTGCTAGCCGACTAGCGGGGGGACCCGGGGAGCTGTTTTTT.

This clonotype was counted many times. The chain links TRBV28 to TRBJ1-5; weak D call: TRBD1 (6 bases). Trimming stripped 4 bases from V and 7 bases from J, with 20 bases between. The CDR3 contains 16 residues. Germline assignment: CDR1 MDHEN and CDR2 SYDVKM. In nucleotides, the CDR3 is TGTGCCAGCAGTTCTCACGACAAGGGGGAGAAGCAGCCCCAGCATTTT. Translation gives CASSSHDKGEKQPQHF.

This clonotype has more than one count but fewer than ten. The chain recombines TRBV5-1 with TRBJ2-5, with D perhaps TRBD1 or TRBD2 (5 bases each). The CDR3 has 14 residues. The V and J ends lost 6 bases and 0 bases respectively, with 12 bases between them. CDR1 and CDR2 from the germline V gene are SGHRS and YFSETQ. The CDR3 reads CASNRWGNQETQYF. DNA of the CDR3: TGCGCCAGCAACCGGTGGGGGAACCAAGAGACCCAGTACTTC.

The CDR3 DNA reads as TGCGCCAGCAGCTTGCTCACGAACACTGAAGCTTTCTTT. This codes for CASSLLTNTEAFF. V and J are TRBV5-1 and TRBJ1-1; no firm D call. V was clipped by 1 base and J by 1 base, with 5 bases between them. Germline-derived CDR1 and CDR2 are SGHRS and YFSETQ. This CDR3 contains 13 residues.

This clonotype has ten or more counts. The chain has TRBV5-1 and TRBJ2-7; TRBD1 matches at 7 bases. The V segment lost 4 bases and the J segment 2 bases; nucleotides outside the gene matches: 12. CDR3 size: 16 residues. Germline lookup yields CDR1 SGHRS and CDR2 YFSETQ. In DNA, the CDR3 is TGCGCCAGCAGCCTTCCGGGACAGACACTGACCTACGAGCAGTACTTC. Translating gives CASSLPGQTLTYEQYF.